The rows below give T cell receptor beta chains drawn from one sample of a study of read filtering for tumor transcriptome and immune sequencing. TCRdb analysed the reads with MiXCR anew, one entry per CDR3 protein. The table lists around 30,000 distinct CDR3 sequences, around 18% of them singletons. The sequencing input was a population of CD138-negative cells sorted from bone marrow. These TCRs come from a donor aged 40 or older with multiple myeloma. CDR3s include the opening cysteine and the closing phenylalanine or tryptophan. D genes are given only for firm matches. Not all rows give a size; the values are once, few, many and, for expanded clones, a class.

D gene: NA; J gene: TRBJ2-7; clone size: many; V gene: TRBV24-1; CDR3 protein: CATIYEYEQYF; CDR3 DNA: TGTGCCACCATTTATGAGTACGAGCAGTACTTC
D gene: NA; J gene: TRBJ2-7; clone size: few; V gene: TRBV20-1; CDR3 protein: CSAGPEYEQYF; CDR3 DNA: TGCAGTGCTGGCCCGGAGTACGAGCAGTACTTC
D gene: NA; J gene: TRBJ2-5; clone size: few; V gene: TRBV7-3; CDR3 protein: CASSLRPAAQETQYF; CDR3 DNA: TGTGCCAGCAGCTTACGGCCGGCGGCCCAAGAGACCCAGTACTTC
D gene: NA; J gene: TRBJ1-1; clone size: many; V gene: TRBV5-1; CDR3 protein: CASIAGNTEAFF; CDR3 DNA: TGCGCCAGCATCGCCGGGAACACTGAAGCTTTCTTT
D gene: TRBD1; J gene: TRBJ2-3; clone size: many; V gene: TRBV29-1; CDR3 protein: CSGLSTGTGTDTQYF; CDR3 DNA: TGCAGCGGCCTCTCGACAGGGACAGGTACAGATACGCAGTATTTT
D gene: NA; J gene: TRBJ2-7; clone size: many; V gene: TRBV4-1; CDR3 protein: CASSQAGQKYEQYF; CDR3 DNA: TGCGCCAGCAGCCAAGCTGGCCAGAAATACGAGCAGTACTTC
D gene: NA; J gene: TRBJ1-4; clone size: many; V gene: TRBV4-1; CDR3 protein: CASSQEISSSIPSYEKLFF; CDR3 DNA: TGCGCCAGCAGCCAAGAAATTAGCAGCAGTATCCCCTCTTATGAAAAACTGTTTTTT
D gene: TRBD1; J gene: TRBJ1-5; clone size: NA; V gene: TRBV19; CDR3 protein: CASSTTGVSNQPQHF; CDR3 DNA: TGTGCCAGTAGTACCACAGGGGTGAGCAATCAGCCCCAGCATTTT
D gene: NA; J gene: TRBJ1-4; clone size: once; V gene: TRBV7-9; CDR3 protein: CASARDQEFEKLFF; CDR3 DNA: TGTGCCAGCGCCCGGGACCAAGAATTTGAAAAACTGTTTTTT
D gene: TRBD1; J gene: TRBJ1-1; clone size: many; V gene: TRBV7-9; CDR3 protein: CASSWGQGVTEAFF; CDR3 DNA: TGTGCCAGCAGCTGGGGACAGGGTGTGACTGAAGCTTTCTTT
D gene: TRBD1; J gene: TRBJ1-5; clone size: NA; V gene: TRBV28; CDR3 protein: CASTWDRGDQPQHF; CDR3 DNA: TGTGCCAGCACCTGGGACAGGGGTGATCAGCCCCAGCATTTT
D gene: NA; J gene: TRBJ1-1; clone size: many; V gene: TRBV20-1; CDR3 protein: CSASWGARTEAFF; CDR3 DNA: TGCAGTGCTAGTTGGGGGGCGCGAACTGAAGCTTTCTTT
D gene: TRBD2; J gene: TRBJ2-1; clone size: medium-sized; V gene: TRBV5-4; CDR3 protein: CASSYSLAGPSYNEQFF; CDR3 DNA: TGTGCCAGCAGCTACTCACTAGCGGGACCGTCCTACAATGAGCAGTTCTTC
D gene: NA; J gene: TRBJ1-1; clone size: many; V gene: TRBV7-2; CDR3 protein: CASSPRGSGDTEAFF; CDR3 DNA: TGTGCCAGCAGCCCCCGGGGGTCAGGAGACACTGAAGCTTTCTTT
D gene: TRBD1; J gene: TRBJ2-7; clone size: few; V gene: TRBV7-9; CDR3 protein: CASSDRTGIEQYF; CDR3 DNA: TGTGCCAGCAGCGACCGGACAGGGATCGAGCAGTACTTC
D gene: NA; J gene: TRBJ2-5; clone size: many; V gene: TRBV3-1; CDR3 protein: CASSHYEETQYF; CDR3 DNA: TGTGCCAGCAGCCATTATGAGGAGACCCAGTACTTC
D gene: NA; J gene: TRBJ2-3; clone size: many; V gene: TRBV20-1; CDR3 protein: CSASRGTDTQYF; CDR3 DNA: TGCAGTGCTAGTCGTGGCACAGATACGCAGTATTTT
D gene: TRBD2; J gene: TRBJ2-3; clone size: NA; V gene: TRBV7-3; CDR3 protein: CASKDRTSPFTDTQYF; CDR3 DNA: TGTGCCAGCAAAGATAGGACTAGCCCCTTCACAGATACGCAGTATTTT
D gene: NA; J gene: TRBJ2-2; clone size: many; V gene: TRBV10-3; CDR3 protein: CAIKSAGLANTGELFF; CDR3 DNA: TGTGCCATCAAATCCGCTGGACTCGCGAACACCGGGGAGCTGTTTTTT
D gene: NA; J gene: TRBJ2-2; clone size: many; V gene: TRBV6-2/TRBV6-3; CDR3 protein: CASNLDIAITGELFF; CDR3 DNA: TGTGCCAGCAACCTGGACATCGCAATCACCGGGGAGCTGTTTTTT
D gene: TRBD1; J gene: TRBJ2-7; clone size: many; V gene: TRBV7-9; CDR3 protein: CASSQWDSAYEQYF; CDR3 DNA: TGTGCCAGCAGCCAATGGGACAGCGCCTACGAGCAGTACTTC
D gene: TRBD2; J gene: TRBJ2-1; clone size: many; V gene: TRBV4-1; CDR3 protein: CASSQAGTGGLAEYNEQFF; CDR3 DNA: TGCGCCAGCAGCCAAGCAGGGACGGGCGGACTAGCGGAATACAATGAGCAGTTCTTC
D gene: TRBD2; J gene: TRBJ2-1; clone size: NA; V gene: TRBV6-5; CDR3 protein: CASSSGSLGYNEQFF; CDR3 DNA: TGTGCCAGCAGCAGCGGGAGTCTTGGTTACAATGAGCAGTTCTTC
D gene: NA; J gene: TRBJ2-5; clone size: medium-sized; V gene: TRBV18; CDR3 protein: CASSPWMGSQETQYF; CDR3 DNA: TGTGCCAGCTCACCATGGATGGGGAGCCAAGAGACCCAGTACTTC
D gene: NA; J gene: TRBJ1-2; clone size: many; V gene: TRBV3-1; CDR3 protein: CASSQEITTAYGYTF; CDR3 DNA: TGTGCCAGCAGCCAAGAAATAACGACAGCCTATGGCTACACCTTC
D gene: TRBD1; J gene: TRBJ2-5; clone size: NA; V gene: TRBV24-1; CDR3 protein: CATSDAPATGGTETQYF; CDR3 DNA: TGTGCCACCAGTGACGCCCCGGCTACAGGGGGCACCGAGACCCAGTACTTC
D gene: TRBD1; J gene: TRBJ1-4; clone size: many; V gene: TRBV30; CDR3 protein: CAWSAGTGGPGKLFF; CDR3 DNA: TGTGCCTGGAGTGCAGGGACAGGCGGTCCAGGAAAACTGTTTTTT
D gene: TRBD2; J gene: TRBJ2-2; clone size: many; V gene: TRBV20-1; CDR3 protein: CSARRGGTGELFF; CDR3 DNA: TGCAGTGCTAGACGGGGGGGTACCGGGGAGCTGTTTTTT
D gene: TRBD2; J gene: TRBJ2-3; clone size: many; V gene: TRBV4-1; CDR3 protein: CASSPTVLAGTGDTQYF; CDR3 DNA: TGCGCCAGCAGTCCTACGGTACTAGCGGGCACAGGGGATACGCAGTATTTT
D gene: NA; J gene: TRBJ2-2; clone size: medium-sized; V gene: TRBV24-1; CDR3 protein: CATSDRPNTGELFF; CDR3 DNA: TGTGCCACCAGTGACCGACCCAACACCGGGGAGCTGTTTTTT
D gene: NA; J gene: TRBJ1-2; clone size: NA; V gene: TRBV6-1; CDR3 protein: CASSADLNYGYTF; CDR3 DNA: TGTGCCAGCAGCGCTGATCTTAACTATGGCTACACCTTC
D gene: NA; J gene: TRBJ2-4; clone size: NA; V gene: TRBV12-3/TRBV12-4; CDR3 protein: CASSNRQTAKNIQYF; CDR3 DNA: TGTGCCAGCAGCAACCGACAGACTGCCAAAAACATTCAGTACTTC
D gene: NA; J gene: TRBJ2-1; clone size: medium-sized; V gene: TRBV12-3/TRBV12-4; CDR3 protein: CASSLSKEQFF; CDR3 DNA: TGTGCCAGCAGTTTAAGTAAGGAGCAGTTCTTC